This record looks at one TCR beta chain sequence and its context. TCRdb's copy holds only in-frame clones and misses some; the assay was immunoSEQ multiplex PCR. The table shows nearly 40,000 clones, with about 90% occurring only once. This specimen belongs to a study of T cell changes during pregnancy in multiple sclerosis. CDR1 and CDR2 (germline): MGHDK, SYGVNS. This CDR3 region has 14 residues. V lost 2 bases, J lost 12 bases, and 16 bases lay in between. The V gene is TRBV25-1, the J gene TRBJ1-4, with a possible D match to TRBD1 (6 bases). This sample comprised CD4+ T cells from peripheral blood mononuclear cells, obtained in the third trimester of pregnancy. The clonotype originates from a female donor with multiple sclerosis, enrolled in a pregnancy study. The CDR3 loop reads CASSENGGRSQLFF. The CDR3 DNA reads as TGTGCCAGCAGTGAAAACGGGGGGCGGTCGCAACTGTTTTTT.